A selection of T cell receptor beta chains follows, all from one sample in a study of T cell repertoires in cytomegalovirus infection. Each CDR3 protein is one row after TCRdb ran MiXCR on the reads. The data show 400,000 or so distinct CDR3 sequences, approximately 30% seen once. The sample taken for sequencing was PBMCs. These receptors all stem from a human donor in good health (CMV status not recorded). Some clones in this sample may be carry-over from other donors' samples. Each CDR3 is given with its conserved first and last residue. A D gene is named only where the DNA matches it firmly. Size is omitted from some rows. Given values are once, few, many or a class for expanded clones.

size: many; D: NA; V: TRBV7-9; J: TRBJ2-7; CDR3: CASSLVGDSYEQYF; DNA: TGTGCCAGCAGCTTAGTCGGGGACTCCTACGAGCAGTACTTC
size: NA; D: TRBD1; V: TRBV6-1; J: TRBJ1-6; CDR3: CATSTGGQALHF; DNA: TGTGCCACCTCGACAGGGGGACAAGCCCTCCACTTT
size: many; D: NA; V: TRBV7-9; J: TRBJ1-5; CDR3: CASSVDRGNMGNQPQHF; DNA: TGTGCCAGCAGCGTCGACAGAGGGAATATGGGTAATCAGCCCCAGCATTTT
size: NA; D: TRBD1; V: TRBV7-2; J: TRBJ1-1; CDR3: CASSVRDRSNTEAFF; DNA: TGTGCCAGCAGCGTCCGGGACAGGTCGAACACTGAAGCTTTCTTT
size: once; D: TRBD1; V: TRBV4-3; J: TRBJ2-4; CDR3: CASSQGQGRAKNIQYF; DNA: TGCGCCAGCAGCCAAGGACAGGGACGGGCCAAAAACATTCAGTACTTC
size: many; D: TRBD2; V: TRBV5-6; J: TRBJ2-1; CDR3: CASSLASGGSIGRNEQFF; DNA: TGTGCCAGCAGCTTGGCGAGCGGGGGGTCGATCGGTCGCAATGAGCAGTTCTTC
size: NA; D: NA; V: TRBV6-1; J: TRBJ1-6; CDR3: CASSEPQRTPLHF; DNA: TGTGCCAGCAGTGAACCACAGCGGACACCCCTCCACTTT
size: NA; D: NA; V: TRBV6-5; J: TRBJ2-1; CDR3: CASSYLSGGRYNEQFF; DNA: TGTGCCAGCAGTTACTTGAGTGGGGGCCGATACAATGAGCAGTTCTTC
size: few; D: NA; V: TRBV19; J: TRBJ1-2; CDR3: CASSYGQAGYTF; DNA: TGTGCCAGTAGTTACGGACAAGCTGGCTACACCTTC
size: many; D: TRBD1; V: TRBV7-6; J: TRBJ1-4; CDR3: CASSEGQGVLSNEKLFF; DNA: TGTGCCAGCAGCGAAGGACAGGGGGTACTGTCTAATGAAAAACTGTTTTTT
size: NA; D: TRBD1; V: TRBV7-2; J: TRBJ1-2; CDR3: CASSMGQATNYGYTF; DNA: TGTGCCAGCAGTATGGGACAGGCAACGAACTATGGCTACACCTTC
size: few; D: NA; V: TRBV2; J: TRBJ1-6; CDR3: CASSFPNSPLHF; DNA: TGTGCCAGCAGTTTCCCAAATTCACCCCTCCACTTT
size: few; D: NA; V: TRBV19; J: TRBJ1-5; CDR3: CATRSGEVGNQPQHF; DNA: TGTGCCACTAGAAGTGGGGAGGTTGGCAATCAGCCCCAGCATTTT
size: few; D: TRBD1; V: TRBV7-6; J: TRBJ1-3; CDR3: CASSLADRGWTNTIYF; DNA: TGTGCCAGCAGCTTAGCCGACAGGGGTTGGACAAACACCATATATTTT
size: NA; D: NA; V: TRBV10-3; J: TRBJ1-1; CDR3: CAIRQGRTEAFF; DNA: TGTGCCATCAGACAGGGTAGGACTGAAGCTTTCTTT
size: once; D: NA; V: TRBV5-6; J: TRBJ2-7; CDR3: CASSLTSTEQYF; DNA: TGTGCCAGCAGCTTGACAAGCACCGAGCAGTACTTC
size: NA; D: NA; V: TRBV12-3/TRBV12-4; J: TRBJ1-1; CDR3: CASSLAGVGLEAFF; DNA: TGTGCCAGCAGTTTGGCCGGGGTGGGCCTAGAAGCTTTCTTT
size: NA; D: TRBD2; V: TRBV5-1; J: TRBJ2-1; CDR3: CASSIPSGGTYHEQFF; DNA: TGCGCCAGCAGCATACCTAGCGGGGGGACCTACCATGAGCAGTTCTTC
size: few; D: TRBD1; V: TRBV6-1; J: TRBJ2-5; CDR3: CASSSDRIETQYF; DNA: TGTGCCAGCAGTTCGGACAGGATTGAGACCCAGTACTTC
size: few; D: NA; V: TRBV27; J: TRBJ1-1; CDR3: CASSSYRRNEAFF; DNA: TGTGCCAGCAGTTCCTACCGGAGAAATGAAGCTTTCTTT
size: many; D: TRBD2; V: TRBV4-3; J: TRBJ2-7; CDR3: CASSQEDGGVNEQYF; DNA: TGCGCCAGCAGCCAAGAAGACGGGGGGGTGAACGAGCAGTACTTC
size: few; D: NA; V: TRBV28; J: TRBJ1-5; CDR3: CASSWRNQPQHF; DNA: TGTGCCAGCAGTTGGCGCAATCAGCCCCAGCATTTT
size: NA; D: NA; V: TRBV2; J: TRBJ1-4; CDR3: CASSDWAGPDDEKLFF; DNA: TGTGCCAGCAGTGATTGGGCGGGGCCGGATGATGAAAAACTGTTTTTT
size: few; D: NA; V: TRBV6-5; J: TRBJ1-1; CDR3: CASSYSTTVFNTEAFF; DNA: TGTGCCAGCAGTTACTCGACAACGGTGTTTAACACTGAAGCTTTCTTT
size: few; D: NA; V: TRBV12-3/TRBV12-4; J: TRBJ2-5; CDR3: CASSITMGPQETQYF; DNA: TGTGCCAGCAGTATCACTATGGGGCCGCAAGAGACCCAGTACTTC
size: many; D: NA; V: TRBV7-7; J: TRBJ2-5; CDR3: CASSTGRGPQETQYF; DNA: TGTGCTAGCAGCACCGGACGGGGGCCCCAAGAGACCCAGTACTTC
size: NA; D: NA; V: TRBV6-2/TRBV6-3; J: TRBJ1-2; CDR3: CASSYSSGYLSGYTF; DNA: TGTGCCAGCAGTTACTCAAGTGGATATCTGAGTGGCTACACCTTC
size: NA; D: NA; V: TRBV15; J: TRBJ1-3; CDR3: CATSRGPGNPIYF; DNA: TGTGCCACCAGCCGAGGTCCCGGAAACCCCATATATTTT
size: many; D: NA; V: TRBV7-9; J: TRBJ2-2; CDR3: CASSLPQGNTGELFF; DNA: TGTGCCAGCAGCCTCCCACAGGGTAACACCGGGGAGCTGTTTTTT
size: NA; D: NA; V: TRBV6-5; J: TRBJ1-2; CDR3: CASSYSTFRNYGYTF; DNA: TGTGCCAGCAGTTACTCGACCTTTAGAAACTATGGCTACACCTTC
size: many; D: NA; V: TRBV7-2; J: TRBJ1-5; CDR3: CASSLAPGLSGQPQHF; DNA: TGTGCCAGCAGCTTAGCCCCGGGGCTGTCAGGTCAGCCCCAGCATTTT
size: NA; D: TRBD1; V: TRBV6-6; J: TRBJ1-2; CDR3: CDSSYSTSGGRIGYTF; DNA: TGTGACAGCAGTTACTCGACATCAGGGGGCCGGATTGGCTACACCTTC